These 19 T cell receptor beta chains were sequenced from one sample in a study of shared clonotypes between healthy human individuals. Measured with immunoSEQ multiplex PCR; TCRdb has only the in-frame clones, and not every one. The table has under 2.5 million clones, around 90% seen once. The material sequenced was naive CD4+ T cells from PBMCs. The subset was: CD45RA+ positively selected. The receptor source for this set is a young man in good health. Some clones in this sample may be carry-over from other donors' samples.

The chain uses TRBV19 and TRBJ1-5; 9 bases fit TRBD1. Trimming took 5 bases from V and 3 from J; bases not matched to a gene: 8. The CDR3 runs to 16 residues. CDR1 is LNHDA, CDR2 SQIVND, per germline (reference sequence). CDR3 nucleotides: TGTGCCAGTAGTTCCCTGGGACAGGGAATCAATCAGCCCCAGCATTTT. Amino acids: CASSSLGQGINQPQHF.

This clone was observed once. V gene TRBV5-1 combines with J gene TRBJ2-5, with D possibly being TRBD1 (6 bases). V was cut by 4 bases and J by 3 bases, with 13 bases left in between. CDR3 length: 14 residues. The V gene's germline CDR1 is SGHRS and CDR2 YFSETQ. CDR3 residues: CASSPQNREETQYF. CDR3 nucleotide sequence: TGCGCCAGCAGCCCCCAGAACAGGGAAGAGACCCAGTACTTC.

The chain combines TRBV5-1 with TRBJ1-4; D call uncertain. CDR3 length: 14 amino acids. The V and J ends lost 2 bases and 0 bases respectively, with 5 bases between them. Looked up from germline, CDR1 is SGHRS and CDR2 is YFSETQ. The CDR3 DNA sequence: TGCGCCAGCAGCTTTTTTTCAACTAATGAAAAACTGTTTTTT. Protein product: CASSFFSTNEKLFF.

The chain links TRBV19 to TRBJ1-4; 8 bases align to TRBD1. This CDR3 contains 17 residues. Per the germline V gene, CDR1 is LNHDA and CDR2 is SQIVND (reference sequence). J gave up 0 bases and V 3 bases, and 6 bases lay outside the gene matches. As DNA, the CDR3 is TGTGCCAGTAGTATCGGGGCAGGGGGCTCAACTAATGAAAAACTGTTTTTT. Translating gives CASSIGAGGSTNEKLFF.

J is TRBJ2-1 and V is TRBV5-1; 9 bases match TRBD2. Trimming at V came to 0 bases and at J to 6 bases, leaving 7 bases not matched to a gene. CDR3 length equals 16 residues. Germline values: CDR1 SGHRS, CDR2 YFSETQ. This CDR3 reads CASSLDPSGRINEQFF. In nucleotides, the CDR3 is TGCGCCAGCAGCTTGGATCCCAGCGGGAGGATCAATGAGCAGTTCTTC. The full variable domain, completed using reference TRBV5-1 and TRBJ2-1, is KAGVTQTPRYLIKTRGQQVTLSCSPISGHRSVSWYQQTPGQGLQFLFEYFSETQRNKGNFPGRFSGRQFSNSRSEMNVSTLELGDSALYLCASSLDPSGRINEQFFGPGTRLTVL.

The rearrangement joins TRBV6-5 to TRBJ2-7; 10 nucleotides agree with TRBD1. This CDR3 is built from 14 residues. With 8 bases clipped from V and 5 bases from J, the junction kept 9 bases outside the gene matches. The germline V gene has CDR1 MNHEY and CDR2 SVGAGI. In nucleotides, the CDR3 is TGTGCCAGCCTACCGGGACAGGGGAGGCACGAGCAGTACTTC. Its translation: CASLPGQGRHEQYF.

This clone showed up just once. The gene calls are TRBV28 and TRBJ2-4; possibly TRBD2 for D (5 bases). This CDR3 spans 15 amino acids. V was pared by 1 base and J by 1 base, with 8 bases between. CDR1 MDHEN and CDR2 SYDVKM come from the germline V gene. CDR3 sequence: CASSLLGEAKNIQYF. CDR3 nucleotide sequence: TGTGCCAGCAGTTTATTGGGAGAGGCCAAAAACATTCAGTACTTC.

The V gene is TRBV4-1, the J gene TRBJ1-1; 8 bases match TRBD1. CDR1 MGHRA and CDR2 YSYEKL come from the germline V gene. This CDR3 region has 20 residues. The junction had 29 bases not matched to a gene; V was cut back by 3 bases and J by 11 bases. CDR3 in amino acids: CASSQGRMTGAIRKDREAFF. CDR3 DNA: TGCGCCAGCAGCCAGGGGCGTATGACAGGGGCAATAAGAAAAGACCGAGAGGCTTTCTTT.

In the case of this clone: Other DNA sequences in this specimen translate into the identical CDR3. V usage is TRBV7-3 and J usage is TRBJ1-4, with 8 positions matching TRBD1. Trimming removed 4 bases from V and 7 bases from J; junction bases left unmatched: 2. Per germline, CDR1 SGHTA and CDR2 FQGTGA. The CDR3 has 13 amino acids. CDR3 in DNA: TGTGCCAGCAGCTCAGGACAGGGTGAAAAACTGTTTTTT. It specifies CASSSGQGEKLFF.

This rearrangement joins TRBV11-3 to TRBJ2-1; the match to TRBD1 covers 7 bases. Trimming took 5 bases from V and 0 from J; bases not matched to a gene: 16. Germline V gene sequence: CDR1 SGHNT, CDR2 YENEEA. The CDR3 has 19 residues. CDR3 in DNA: TGTGCCAGCAGCGTCGCAGGGGGTGAAGCGGCCCCCTCCTACAATGAGCAGTTCTTC. It is translated as CASSVAGGEAAPSYNEQFF.

The chain links TRBV10-3 to TRBJ2-1, with 7 bases aligning to TRBD2. Germline CDR1 reads ENHRY; CDR2 reads SYGVKD. The J segment lost 7 bases and the V segment lost 10 bases, leaving 10 bases of the junction unmatched. The CDR3 contains 13 residues. Here the CDR3 reads CATGGLAENEQFF. The CDR3 DNA is TGTGCCACCGGCGGGCTAGCGGAGAATGAGCAGTTCTTC.

The V call is TRBV30, the J call TRBJ1-1, with D unclear. The CDR3 extends over 13 amino acids. Germline CDR1 GTSNPN, CDR2 SVGIG (reference sequence). V gave up 3 bases and J gave up 0 bases, with 8 bases separating them. The DNA of the CDR3 is TGTGCCTGGAGGGGGAAAATGAACACTGAAGCTTTCTTT. This sequence encodes CAWRGKMNTEAFF.

V and J are TRBV7-2 and TRBJ2-3; 8 bases match TRBD2. The CDR3 has 16 residues. With 4 bases clipped from V and 2 bases from J, the junction kept 8 bases outside the gene matches. Germline V gene data show CDR1 as SGHTA and CDR2 as FQGNSA. The CDR3 coding sequence is TGTGCCAGCAGCTCCAACTCGGGGGGGTCCACAGATACGCAGTATTTT. It yields the protein CASSSNSGGSTDTQYF.

A word on this clone: Within the sample, other DNA sequences also encode this same CDR3. This chain uses TRBV5-1 with TRBJ2-7; tentative D call: TRBD1 (5 bases). CDR1 SGHRS and CDR2 YFSETQ come from the germline V gene. V lost 0 bases to trimming and J lost 2 bases, with 9 bases between them. CDR3 size: 14 residues. The CDR3 DNA sequence: TGCGCCAGCAGCTTGGACAGGCGAACCTACGAGCAGTACTTC. It translates to CASSLDRRTYEQYF. The full variable domain, in which reference TRBV5-1 and TRBJ2-7 provide the parts outside the CDR3, is KAGVTQTPRYLIKTRGQQVTLSCSPISGHRSVSWYQQTPGQGLQFLFEYFSETQRNKGNFPGRFSGRQFSNSRSEMNVSTLELGDSALYLCASSLDRRTYEQYFGPGTRLTVT.

The chain couples TRBV5-1 to TRBJ2-1, with TRBD2 matching over 10 bases. In germline, CDR1 is SGHRS, CDR2 YFSETQ. The CDR3 extends over 16 amino acids. Trimming took 3 bases from V and 8 from J; bases not matched to a gene: 11. This CDR3 reads CASSYMASGSMHEQFF. The CDR3 nucleotides are TGCGCCAGCAGCTACATGGCTAGCGGGAGTATGCATGAGCAGTTCTTC.

This chain connects TRBV6-6 to TRBJ2-1; D call uncertain. V lost 5 bases to trimming and J lost 10 bases, with 15 bases between them. Germline V lookup: CDR1 MNHNY, CDR2 SVGAGI (reference sequence). The CDR3 totals 13 residues. CDR3: CASSVLRLVEQFF. CDR3 in DNA: TGTGCCAGCAGTGTACTTAGGTTAGTAGAGCAGTTCTTC.

The rearrangement uses TRBV2 and TRBJ2-5; 8 bases agree with TRBD2. There are 15 residues in the CDR3. Germline loops: CDR1 SNHLY, CDR2 FYNNEI. The V gene end was trimmed by 7 bases and the J gene end by 4 bases; junction bases not matched to a gene: 11. CDR3 region: CASTLPGGPVETQYF. For the CDR3, the DNA is TGTGCCAGCACCCTGCCGGGAGGGCCTGTAGAGACCCAGTACTTC.

This clone came up once. J is TRBJ2-3 and V is TRBV9; D might be TRBD2 (5 bases). The CDR3 totals 16 residues. Germline CDR1 and CDR2: SGDLS and YYNGEE. The ends were cut back, 4 bases at V and 4 bases at J, with 19 bases in the middle. The CDR3 reads CASSPTAARVADTQYF. For the CDR3, the DNA is TGTGCCAGCAGCCCTACCGCAGCGCGGGTGGCAGATACGCAGTATTTT.

The chain combines TRBV2 with TRBJ2-7, with 8 nucleotides matching TRBD2. V shed 7 bases and J 4 bases; nucleotides not matched to a gene: 6. Germline V gene lookup returns CDR1 SNHLY and CDR2 FYNNEI. The length of the CDR3 is 13 residues. Here the CDR3 DNA reads TGTGCCAGCATGGGGACTAGAGGATACGAGCAGTACTTC. The encoded protein is CASMGTRGYEQYF.